The clone carrying this T cell receptor beta chain showed up just a few times. This sample was included in a study of human T cells and chemical hapten exposure. TCRdb fed the RACE reads into MiXCR, producing one record per CDR3 protein. This table has 45,000 to 65,000 distinct CDR3 sequences, approximately 9.9% appearing once. Time point noted: pre-sensitization, week 0. Treatment defined: therapeutic diphenylcyclopropenone sensitization with weekly scalp DPC. The germline V gene has CDR1 SGHTA and CDR2 FQGNSA. This CDR3 has 14 amino acids. V gave up 5 bases and J gave up 2 bases, with 13 bases separating them.

Sequenced material: whole blood, taken in connection with sensitization to the hapten diphenylcyclopropenone (DPC). The sequence came from a man aged 35-49 years with alopecia areata. Some clones in this sample may be carry-over from other donors' samples. The chain links TRBV7-2 to TRBJ2-7; D ambiguous. The DNA for the CDR3 is TGTGCCAGCAGCCCCGGACGCGTTACCTACGAGCAGTACTTC. The encoded protein is CASSPGRVTYEQYF. The complete variable domain, with remaining parts taken from reference TRBV7-2 and TRBJ2-7, reads GAGVSQSPSNKVTEKGKDVELRCDPISGHTALYWYRQSLGQGLEFLIYFQGNSAPDKSGLPSDRFSAERTGGSVSTLTIQRTQQEDSAVYLCASSPGRVTYEQYFGPGTRLTVT.